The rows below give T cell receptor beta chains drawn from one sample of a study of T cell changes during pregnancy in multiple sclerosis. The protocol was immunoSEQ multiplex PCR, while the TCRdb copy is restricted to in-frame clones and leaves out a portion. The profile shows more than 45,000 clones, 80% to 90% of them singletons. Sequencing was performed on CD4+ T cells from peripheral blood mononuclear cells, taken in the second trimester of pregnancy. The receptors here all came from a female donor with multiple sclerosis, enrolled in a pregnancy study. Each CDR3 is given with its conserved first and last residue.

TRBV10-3 CAISEGLAGLLGQYF
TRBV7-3 CASSSRTSGGPLDTGELFF
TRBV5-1 CASSASGYGNTEAFF
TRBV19 CASSIRQGAETQYF
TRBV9 CASSPGQDPYEQYF
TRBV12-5 CASGLDKGQGVGNTIYF
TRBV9 CASSARTRSYNEQFF
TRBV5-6 CASSLGQDEQYF
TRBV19 CASSLPRGTGNTIYF
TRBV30 CAWSAEAGELFF
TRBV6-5 CASTKPGSGNTIYF
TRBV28 CASGTGNEKLFF
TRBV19 CASGIGTPFYGYTF
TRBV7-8 CASSFGGRGNEQFF
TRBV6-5 CASSYEAGYYEQYF
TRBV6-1 CASSKGRVNTEAFF
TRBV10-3 CATSPDRGSNTQYF
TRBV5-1 CASSYGTASSGSGDTQYF
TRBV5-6 CASSLFGQAGGRPHEKLFF
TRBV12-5 CASGLVVKGRYYGYTF
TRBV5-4 CASSSGGPGTSRGTDTQYF
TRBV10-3 CAISATGGAETQYF
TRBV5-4 CASIPGLAGATDTQYF
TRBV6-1 CASSEYGQGHQPQHF
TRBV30 CAWSEDRVNGYTF
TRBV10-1 CASHFMRNQPQHF
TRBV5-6 CASSPGLAGSDTQYF
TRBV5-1 CASTKSSTSYEQYF
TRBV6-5 CASSSSSGYYEQYF
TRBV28 CASSKTGFPVIYEQYF
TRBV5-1 CASSLDRPTNEKLFF
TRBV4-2 CASSQEAPRTEAFF
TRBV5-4 CASSLGAGPLGKETQYF
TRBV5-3 CARSLVCRSGRGNEQFF
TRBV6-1 CASSDRGVDYGYTF
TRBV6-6 CASSYTNTGYTF
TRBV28 CAIGTSYYEQYF
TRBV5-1 CASEGTGESSAEAFF
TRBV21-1 CASSLVTGTGTYEQYF
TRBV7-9 CASSLGTTGNVAGELFF
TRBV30 CAWAKPGLAGDTQYF
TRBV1 CTSSQAYSSGRFYEQYF
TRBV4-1 CASSQEPTPNTGELFF
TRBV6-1 CASSDGLVDDNEQFF
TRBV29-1 CSVELAGRRLLF
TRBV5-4 CASSLASRARPEKLFF
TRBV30 CAWSAGGPQETQYF
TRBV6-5 CASSSALAGAYEQYF
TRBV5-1 CASSLDRGNTGELFF
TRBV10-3 CAISQANTEAFF
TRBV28 CASSLQGGSYEQYF
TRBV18 CASGRAEAGSGNTIYF
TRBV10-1 CASRVAGGPSEQFF
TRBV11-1 CASSFPGTGGYTF
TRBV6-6 CASSYGAGDSEQFF
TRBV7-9 CASSLFTGGTNEQYF
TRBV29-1 CSVVKLAGVFYEQFF
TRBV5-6 CASSLGRSEKLFF
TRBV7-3 CASSLTGGNTGELFF
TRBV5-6 CASSPGQGAKYEQYF